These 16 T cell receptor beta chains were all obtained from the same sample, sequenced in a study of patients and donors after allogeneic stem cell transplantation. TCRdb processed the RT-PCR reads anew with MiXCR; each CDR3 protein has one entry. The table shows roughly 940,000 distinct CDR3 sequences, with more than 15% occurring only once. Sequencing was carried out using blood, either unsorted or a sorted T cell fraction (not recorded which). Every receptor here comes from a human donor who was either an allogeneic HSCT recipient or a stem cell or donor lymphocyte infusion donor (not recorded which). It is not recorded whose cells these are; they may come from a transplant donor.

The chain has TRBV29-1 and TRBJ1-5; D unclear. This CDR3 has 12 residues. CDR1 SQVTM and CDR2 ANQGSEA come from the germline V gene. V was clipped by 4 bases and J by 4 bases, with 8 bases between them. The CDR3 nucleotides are TGCAGCGTTGGAGATCTAAATCAGCCCCAGCATTTT. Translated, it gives CSVGDLNQPQHF.

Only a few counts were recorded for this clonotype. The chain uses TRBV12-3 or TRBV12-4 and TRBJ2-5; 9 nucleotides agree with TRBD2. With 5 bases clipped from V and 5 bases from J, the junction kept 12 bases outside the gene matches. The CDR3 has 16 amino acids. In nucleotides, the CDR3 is TGTGCCAGCAGTCATTGGAGCGCGGGGGGGGCCGAGACCCAGTACTTC. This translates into CASSHWSAGGAETQYF.

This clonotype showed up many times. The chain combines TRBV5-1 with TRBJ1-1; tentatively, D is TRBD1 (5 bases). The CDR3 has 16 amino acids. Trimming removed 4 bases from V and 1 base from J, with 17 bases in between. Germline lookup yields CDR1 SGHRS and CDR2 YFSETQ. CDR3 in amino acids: CASSRKEGPSNTEAFF. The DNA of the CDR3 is TGCGCCAGCAGCCGCAAGGAGGGGCCATCGAACACTGAAGCTTTCTTT.

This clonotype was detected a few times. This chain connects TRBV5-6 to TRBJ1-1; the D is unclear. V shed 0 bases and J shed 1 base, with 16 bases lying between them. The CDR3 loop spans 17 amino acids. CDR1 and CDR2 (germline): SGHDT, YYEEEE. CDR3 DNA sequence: TGTGCCAGCAGCTTGGATATAGGGTCTTACCAGAACACTGAAGCTTTCTTT. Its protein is CASSLDIGSYQNTEAFF.

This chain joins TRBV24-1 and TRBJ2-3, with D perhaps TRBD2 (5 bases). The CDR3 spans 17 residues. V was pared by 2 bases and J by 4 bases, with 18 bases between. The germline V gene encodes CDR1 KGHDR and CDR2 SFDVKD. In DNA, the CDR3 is TGTGCCACCAGTGATTCACAGACAAACCGGGGTGCAGATACGCAGTATTTT. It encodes CATSDSQTNRGADTQYF.

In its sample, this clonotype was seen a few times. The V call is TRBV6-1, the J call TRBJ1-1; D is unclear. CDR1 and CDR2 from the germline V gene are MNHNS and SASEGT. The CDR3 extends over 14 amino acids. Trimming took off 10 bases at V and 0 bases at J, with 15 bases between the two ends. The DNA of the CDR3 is TGTGCCACCTCAAGGGCGGCTGTGAACACTGAAGCTTTCTTT. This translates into CATSRAAVNTEAFF.

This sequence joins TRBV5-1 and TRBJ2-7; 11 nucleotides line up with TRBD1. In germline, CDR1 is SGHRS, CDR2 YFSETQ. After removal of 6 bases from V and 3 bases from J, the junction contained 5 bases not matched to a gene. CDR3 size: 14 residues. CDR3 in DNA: TGCGCCAGCAACCCGGACAGGGGGCACTACGAGCAGTACTTC. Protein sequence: CASNPDRGHYEQYF.

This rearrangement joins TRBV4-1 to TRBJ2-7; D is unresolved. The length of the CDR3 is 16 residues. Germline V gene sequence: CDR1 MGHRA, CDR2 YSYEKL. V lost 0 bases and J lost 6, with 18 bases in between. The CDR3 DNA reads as TGCGCCAGCAGCCAAGAGGCGTATTCGCTGTTGTTCGAGCAGTACTTC. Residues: CASSQEAYSLLFEQYF.

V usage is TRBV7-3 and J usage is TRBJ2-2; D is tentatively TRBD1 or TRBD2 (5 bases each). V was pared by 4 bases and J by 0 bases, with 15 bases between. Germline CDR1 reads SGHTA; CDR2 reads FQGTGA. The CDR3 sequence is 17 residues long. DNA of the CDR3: TGTGCCAGCAGCTACAACCGGGACGGGGCGAACACCGGGGAGCTGTTTTTT. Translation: CASSYNRDGANTGELFF.

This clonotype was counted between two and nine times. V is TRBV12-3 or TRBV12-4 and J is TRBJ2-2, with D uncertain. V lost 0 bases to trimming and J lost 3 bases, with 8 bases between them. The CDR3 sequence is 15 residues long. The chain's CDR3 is CASSLAAAYTGELFF. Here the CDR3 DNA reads TGTGCCAGCAGTTTAGCGGCCGCCTACACCGGGGAGCTGTTTTTT.

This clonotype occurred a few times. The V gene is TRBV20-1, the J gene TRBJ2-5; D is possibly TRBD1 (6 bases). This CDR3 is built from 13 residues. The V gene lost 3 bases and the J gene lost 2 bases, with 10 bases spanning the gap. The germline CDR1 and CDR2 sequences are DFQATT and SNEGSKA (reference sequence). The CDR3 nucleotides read TGCAGTGCTAGCTGGACAGATCAAGAGACCCAGTACTTC. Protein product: CSASWTDQETQYF.

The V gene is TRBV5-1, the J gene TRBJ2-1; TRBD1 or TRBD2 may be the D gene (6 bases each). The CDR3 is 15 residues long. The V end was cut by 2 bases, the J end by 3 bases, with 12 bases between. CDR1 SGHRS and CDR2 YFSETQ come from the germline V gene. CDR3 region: CASSLRGAGYNEQFF. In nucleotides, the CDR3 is TGCGCCAGCAGCTTAAGGGGGGCAGGCTACAATGAGCAGTTCTTC.

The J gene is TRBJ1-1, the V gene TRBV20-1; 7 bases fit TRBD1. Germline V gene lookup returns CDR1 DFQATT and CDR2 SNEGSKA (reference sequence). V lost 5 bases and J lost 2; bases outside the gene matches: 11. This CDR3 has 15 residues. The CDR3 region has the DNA TGCAGTGCTGCGAGGACAGGCGGGGGTAACACTGAAGCTTTCTTT. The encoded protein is CSAARTGGGNTEAFF.

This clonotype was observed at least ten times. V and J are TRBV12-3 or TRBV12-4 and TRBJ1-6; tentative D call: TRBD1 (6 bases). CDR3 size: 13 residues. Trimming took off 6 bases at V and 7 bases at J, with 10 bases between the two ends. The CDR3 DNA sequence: TGTGCCAGCAGGGACAGTCACAATTCACCCCTCCACTTT. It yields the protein CASRDSHNSPLHF.

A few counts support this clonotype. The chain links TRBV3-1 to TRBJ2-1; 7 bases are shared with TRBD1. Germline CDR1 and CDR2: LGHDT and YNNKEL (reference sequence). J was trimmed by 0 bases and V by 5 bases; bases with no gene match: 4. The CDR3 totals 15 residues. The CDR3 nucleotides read TGTGCCAGCAGCAATTCAGGGGGCTCCTACAATGAGCAGTTCTTC. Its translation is CASSNSGGSYNEQFF.

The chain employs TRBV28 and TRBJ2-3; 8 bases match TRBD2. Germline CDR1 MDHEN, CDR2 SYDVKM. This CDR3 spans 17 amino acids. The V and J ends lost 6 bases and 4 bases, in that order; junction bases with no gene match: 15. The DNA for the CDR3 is TGTGCCAGCAGCCGATGGTCCGGGACTAGAGTACCAGATACGCAGTATTTT. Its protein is CASSRWSGTRVPDTQYF.